This T cell receptor (beta chain) originates from a study of T cell responses to AZD1222 COVID-19 vaccine. General study results and limits: Epitopes outside B.1.351 and B.1.1.7 mutated regions reportedly drew nearly half of spike TCRs. The donor cohort was predominantly white British with a female majority, and clonal diversity may have been underestimated. Baseline antibody screening turned up just five to seven seropositive AZD1222 recipients. Regions 160-218 and 743-854 dominated among vaccine-associated CD4 TCRs spanning spike.

With 8 bases clipped from V and 1 base from J, the junction kept 4 bases outside the gene matches. The CDR3 totals 15 residues. The germline CDR1 and CDR2 sequences are LNHDA and SQIVND (reference sequence). Sequencing used immunoSEQ multiplex PCR; TCRdb keeps in-frame clones, though not all of them. Of roughly 150,000 clones listed, 90% to 95% are singletons. Worth noting for this clone: Its antigen is undetermined.

V and J are TRBV19 and TRBJ1-5, with TRBD1 identical over 11 bases. The sample here was peripheral blood, taken 28 days after the second AZD1222 dose. The clonotype was recovered from an adult who received the AZD1222 COVID-19 vaccine. CDR3 in amino acids: CASSGTGGSNQPQHF. CDR3 DNA: TGTGCCAGTTCCGGGACAGGGGGGAGCAATCAGCCCCAGCATTTT.